The T cell receptor (beta chain) described here comes from a study of blood T cell repertoires in COVID-19. This clone was detected once. Using immunoSEQ multiplex PCR, the repertoire was profiled, and TCRdb retains in-frame clones only, with some absent. The repertoire holds 150,000 to 200,000 clones, roughly three quarters seen once, with approximately 15% in the top ten. The length of the CDR3 is 13 residues. With 8 bases removed from V and 0 bases from J, the gap between germline ends came to 8 bases. From germline, CDR1 is SNHLY and CDR2 FYNNEI. Sequenced sample: peripheral blood. The chain links TRBV2 to TRBJ1-5, with D possibly being TRBD1 (5 bases). This TCR derives from a man between 60 and 70 years old with active or convalescent COVID-19. The CDR3 DNA reads as TGTGCCAGCGCGGGGGATAGCAATCAGCCCCAGCATTTT. It yields the protein CASAGDSNQPQHF.